The present T cell receptor (beta chain) was sequenced within a study of T-cell memory formation after mild COVID-19. Whole-study context: The two donors had largely donor-specific TCR clusters.

The CDR3 runs to 13 residues. Per the germline V gene, CDR1 is MNHEY and CDR2 is SVGEGT. Trimming shortened V by 5 bases and J by 7 bases, and 15 bases separated the two germline ends. In regard to this clonotype: Antigen specificity is unknown.

TCRdb redid the calling of the 5' RACE reads with MiXCR, one entry per CDR3 protein. The table has approximately 150,000 distinct CDR3 sequences, 15% to 20% seen once. The study's findings and limits: Contracting clones, day 15 to 85, had balanced CD4/CD8, and later expanders favored CD4+.

The TCR comes from an adult woman who had mild COVID-19 (a few samples of this study predate the infection). Cell type and time point are not known. Specimen: PBMCs or a T cell subset sorted from them (not recorded which). The gene calls are TRBV6-2 or TRBV6-3 and TRBJ2-7; D gene ambiguous. For the CDR3, the DNA is TGTGCCAGCAGTCCTCGACACTCCGGGGAGCAGTACTTC. It is translated as CASSPRHSGEQYF.